This TCR beta chain appears in the sequencing data of a study of CD8 T cells in ankylosing spondylitis. Study observations and caveats: What appeared characteristic of ankylosing spondylitis blood was a TCR beta motif of fewer than ten highly homologous variants. Those disease-linked clones were CD8+; they were also relatively rare in peripheral blood. In the blood and synovial fluid of reactive arthritis, some motif variants had been previously reported. Reportedly, significant enrichment of disease-linked clones occurred in matched ankylosing spondylitis synovial fluid.

Remarks on this clonotype: Its antigen is not identified.

V lost 2 bases, J lost 7 bases, and 9 bases lay in between. CDR3 length: 13 amino acids. Germline loops: CDR1 SEHNR, CDR2 FQNEAQ (reference sequence). Quantitative 5'-RACE with molecular barcodes was used to make the TCR beta libraries. Via MiXCR, TCRdb re-called the 5' RACE reads, giving one row per CDR3 protein. The sample has approximately 300,000 distinct CDR3 sequences, less than 10% seen once. The chain employs TRBV7-9 and TRBJ2-1; perhaps TRBD2 as D (6 bases). Sequenced sample: blood, either unsorted or a sorted T cell fraction (not recorded which). The receptor's source is a male donor with ankylosing spondylitis. The CDR3 protein is CASSLSGLNEQFF. Here the CDR3 DNA reads TGTGCCAGCAGCTTAAGCGGGCTAAATGAGCAGTTCTTC.